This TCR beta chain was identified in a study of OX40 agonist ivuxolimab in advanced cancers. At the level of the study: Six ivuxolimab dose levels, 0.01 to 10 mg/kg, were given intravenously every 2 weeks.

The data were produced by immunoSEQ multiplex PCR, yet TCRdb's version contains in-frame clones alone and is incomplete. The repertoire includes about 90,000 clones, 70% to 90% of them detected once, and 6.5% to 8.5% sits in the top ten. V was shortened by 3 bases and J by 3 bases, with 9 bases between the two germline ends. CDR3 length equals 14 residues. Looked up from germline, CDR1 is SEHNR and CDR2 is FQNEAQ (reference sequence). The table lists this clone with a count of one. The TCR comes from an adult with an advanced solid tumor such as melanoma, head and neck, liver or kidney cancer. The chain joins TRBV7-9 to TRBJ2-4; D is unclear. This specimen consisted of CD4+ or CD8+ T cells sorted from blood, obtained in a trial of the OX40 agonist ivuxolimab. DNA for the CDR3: TGTGCCAGCAGCTTCGGGCTTGGCAAAAACATTCAGTACTTC. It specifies CASSFGLGKNIQYF.